The rows below give T cell receptor beta chains drawn from one sample of a study of blood T cells in healthy people across ages. TCRdb reprocessed the 5' RACE reads with MiXCR, giving one entry per CDR3 protein. The data hold more than 500,000 distinct CDR3 sequences, with roughly 29% observed a single time. Sequenced sample: blood. Receptor source: a woman in her 70s in good health. Each CDR3 is given with its conserved first and last residue. The order of the fields is clone size, J gene, V gene, D gene, CDR3 protein, CDR3 DNA. The D gene is left open where the match is weak. Expanded clones get a size class; other rows say once, few or many, or leave the size out.

abundance: many
j_gene: TRBJ2-7
v_gene: TRBV7-9
d_gene: NA
CDR3aa: CASSRDFEQYF
CDR3nt: TGTGCCAGCAGTCGGGATTTCGAGCAGTACTTC

abundance: NA
j_gene: TRBJ2-6
v_gene: TRBV7-3
d_gene: TRBD1
CDR3aa: CASSLNRGQASGANVLTF
CDR3nt: TGTGCCAGCAGCCTCAACAGGGGGCAGGCCTCTGGGGCCAACGTCCTGACTTTC

abundance: few
j_gene: TRBJ1-2
v_gene: TRBV20-1
d_gene: NA
CDR3aa: CSARGGTRGEGYTF
CDR3nt: TGCAGTGCTAGAGGGGGGACCCGAGGGGAAGGCTACACCTTC

abundance: many
j_gene: TRBJ2-6
v_gene: TRBV15
d_gene: NA
CDR3aa: CATREGFSGANVLTF
CDR3nt: TGTGCCACCAGAGAAGGATTCTCTGGGGCCAACGTCCTGACTTTC

abundance: NA
j_gene: TRBJ2-1
v_gene: TRBV9
d_gene: NA
CDR3aa: CASSVGVADEQFF
CDR3nt: TGTGCCAGCAGCGTTGGGGTTGCCGATGAGCAGTTCTTC

abundance: few
j_gene: TRBJ1-2
v_gene: TRBV29-1
d_gene: NA
CDR3aa: CSVEGGLSKELYGYTF
CDR3nt: TGCAGCGTTGAAGGCGGCCTTTCGAAGGAGTTGTATGGCTACACCTTC

abundance: few
j_gene: TRBJ2-7
v_gene: TRBV3-1
d_gene: NA
CDR3aa: CASSPRDRSSYEQYF
CDR3nt: TGTGCCAGCAGCCCCCGGGACCGCAGCTCCTACGAGCAGTACTTC

abundance: few
j_gene: TRBJ1-2
v_gene: TRBV4-2
d_gene: TRBD1
CDR3aa: CASSQDRNNYGYTF
CDR3nt: TGTGCCAGCAGCCAGGACAGGAACAACTATGGCTACACCTTC

abundance: NA
j_gene: TRBJ1-5
v_gene: TRBV28
d_gene: TRBD1
CDR3aa: CAGRTGGEGQPQHF
CDR3nt: TGTGCCGGGAGAACAGGGGGCGAGGGTCAGCCCCAGCATTTT

abundance: few
j_gene: TRBJ1-3
v_gene: TRBV11-1
d_gene: NA
CDR3aa: CASSSRGDTGRNTIYF
CDR3nt: TGTGCCAGCAGCTCAAGGGGCGATACAGGACGAAACACCATATATTTT